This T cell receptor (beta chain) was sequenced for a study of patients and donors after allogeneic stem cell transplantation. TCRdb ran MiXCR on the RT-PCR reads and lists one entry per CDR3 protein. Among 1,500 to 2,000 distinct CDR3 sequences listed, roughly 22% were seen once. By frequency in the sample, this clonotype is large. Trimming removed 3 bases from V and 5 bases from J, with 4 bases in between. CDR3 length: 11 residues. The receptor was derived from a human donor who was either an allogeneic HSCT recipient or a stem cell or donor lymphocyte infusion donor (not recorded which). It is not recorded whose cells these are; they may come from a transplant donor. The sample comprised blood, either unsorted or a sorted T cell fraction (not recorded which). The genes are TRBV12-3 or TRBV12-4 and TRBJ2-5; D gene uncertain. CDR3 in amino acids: CASSLYETQYF. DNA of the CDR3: TGTGCCAGCAGTTTGTACGAGACCCAGTACTTC.